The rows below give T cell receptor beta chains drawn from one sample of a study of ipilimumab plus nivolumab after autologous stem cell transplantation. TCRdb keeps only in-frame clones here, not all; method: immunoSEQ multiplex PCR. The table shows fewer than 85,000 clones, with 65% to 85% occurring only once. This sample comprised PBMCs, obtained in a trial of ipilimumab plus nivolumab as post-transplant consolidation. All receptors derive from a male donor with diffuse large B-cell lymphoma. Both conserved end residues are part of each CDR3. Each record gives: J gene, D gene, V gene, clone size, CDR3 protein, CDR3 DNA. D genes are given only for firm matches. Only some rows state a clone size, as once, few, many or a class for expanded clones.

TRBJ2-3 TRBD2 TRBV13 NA CASSYSGGPTDTQYF TGTGCCAGCAGCTATAGCGGGGGGCCCACAGATACGCAGTATTTT
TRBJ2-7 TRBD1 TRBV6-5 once CASRNLGQGGYEQYF TGTGCCAGCAGGAACTTGGGACAGGGTGGGTACGAGCAGTACTTC
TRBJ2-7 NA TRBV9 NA CASSLAAGPSSYEQYF TGTGCCAGCAGCTTGGCCGCCGGGCCGAGCTCCTACGAGCAGTACTTC
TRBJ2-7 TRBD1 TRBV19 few CASKEAGGLYEQYF TGTGCCAGTAAGGAGGCAGGGGGCCTCTACGAGCAGTACTTC
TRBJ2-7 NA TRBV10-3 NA CAISMDGGFYEQYF TGTGCCATCTCAATGGACGGCGGATTCTACGAGCAGTACTTC
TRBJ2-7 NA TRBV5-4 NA CASSMDSGWSYEQYF TGTGCCAGCAGCATGGACTCAGGGTGGTCCTACGAGCAGTACTTC
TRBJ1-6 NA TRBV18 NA CASSASGDNSPLHF TGTGCCAGCTCAGCCAGTGGGGATAATTCACCCCTCCACTTT
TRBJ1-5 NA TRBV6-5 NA CASSSQGGQPQHF TGTGCCAGCAGCTCACAGGGAGGTCAGCCCCAGCATTTT
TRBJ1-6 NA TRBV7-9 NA CASSLGRVGLARSPLHF TGTGCCAGCAGCCTCGGACGCGTAGGATTGGCAAGGTCACCCCTCCACTTT
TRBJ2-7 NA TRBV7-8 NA CASSLVQGPSYEQYF TGTGCCAGCAGCTTAGTTCAGGGACCCTCCTACGAGCAGTACTTC
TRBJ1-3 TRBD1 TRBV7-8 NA CASSLADRGRNTIYF TGTGCCAGCAGCTTAGCGGACAGGGGGCGTAACACCATATATTTT
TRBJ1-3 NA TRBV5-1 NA CASSLGAAGAGNTIYF TGCGCCAGCAGCTTGGGGGCGGCAGGGGCCGGAAACACCATATATTTT
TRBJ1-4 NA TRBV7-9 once CASSRSGNEKLFF TGTGCCAGCAGTCGGTCAGGGAATGAAAAACTGTTTTTT
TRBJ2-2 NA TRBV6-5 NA CASSYQGLTGELFF TGTGCCAGCAGTTATCAGGGGCTCACCGGGGAGCTGTTTTTT
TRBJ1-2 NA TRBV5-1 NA CASNLGAGATNYGYTF TGCGCCAGCAACCTAGGGGCAGGGGCCACTAACTATGGCTACACCTTC
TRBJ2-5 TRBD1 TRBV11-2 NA CASSLLGQGGETQYF TGTGCCAGCAGCTTATTGGGACAGGGTGGAGAGACCCAGTACTTC
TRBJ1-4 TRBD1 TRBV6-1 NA CASRAGGGNEKLFF TGTGCCAGCAGAGCAGGGGGCGGGAATGAAAAACTGTTTTTT
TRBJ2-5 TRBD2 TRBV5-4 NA CASSFRGGRETQYF TGTGCCAGCAGCTTTCGGGGGGGCAGGGAGACCCAGTACTTC
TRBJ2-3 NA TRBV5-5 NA CASGFSTDTQYF TGTGCCAGCGGTTTTAGCACAGATACGCAGTATTTT
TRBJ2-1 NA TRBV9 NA CASSVYPGNNEQFF TGTGCCAGCAGCGTATACCCAGGCAACAATGAGCAGTTCTTC
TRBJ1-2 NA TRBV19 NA CASSNRRSNNYGYTF TGTGCCAGTAGCAACAGGCGCTCGAATAACTATGGCTACACCTTC
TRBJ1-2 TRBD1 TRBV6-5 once CASRAQGQGDYGYTF TGTGCCAGCAGAGCCCAGGGACAGGGGGACTATGGCTACACCTTC
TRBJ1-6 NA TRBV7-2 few CASSQARGSSPLHF TGTGCCAGCAGTCAAGCCAGGGGCAGTTCACCCCTCCACTTT
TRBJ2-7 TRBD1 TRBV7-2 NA CASSPTRGQGEQYF TGTGCCAGCAGCCCGACTAGGGGACAGGGCGAGCAGTACTTC
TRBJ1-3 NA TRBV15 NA CATSRDGGFAGNTIYF TGTGCCACCAGCAGAGATGGGGGGTTTGCTGGAAACACCATATATTTT
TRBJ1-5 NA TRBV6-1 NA CASSVQGRNNQPQHF TGTGCCAGCAGTGTGCAGGGTAGGAACAATCAGCCCCAGCATTTT
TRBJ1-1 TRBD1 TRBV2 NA CASSVGQGLNTEAFF TGTGCCAGCAGCGTCGGACAGGGACTAAACACTGAAGCTTTCTTT
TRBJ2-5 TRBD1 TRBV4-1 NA CASSQALPPFVVGTGVQETQYF TGCGCCAGCAGCCAAGCTCTCCCCCCTTTCGTAGTTGGGACAGGAGTCCAAGAGACCCAGTACTTC
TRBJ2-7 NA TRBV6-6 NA CASRGSRDLGEQYF TGTGCCAGCAGAGGGTCCCGGGACCTAGGCGAGCAGTACTTC
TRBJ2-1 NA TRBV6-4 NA CASSDSGGNEQFF TGTGCCAGCAGTGACTCTGGGGGAAATGAGCAGTTCTTC
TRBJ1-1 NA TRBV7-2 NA CASSLNSGNTEAFF TGTGCCAGCAGCTTAAATTCGGGGAACACTGAAGCTTTCTTT
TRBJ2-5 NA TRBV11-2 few CASSYVGAYQETQYF TGTGCCAGCAGCTACGTCGGGGCGTACCAAGAGACCCAGTACTTC
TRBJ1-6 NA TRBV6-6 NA CASSRTAYSPLHF TGTGCCAGCAGCAGGACAGCATATTCACCCCTCCACTTT
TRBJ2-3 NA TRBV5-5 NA CASSLGGLDTQYF TGTGCCAGCAGCTTGGGGGGTTTGGATACGCAGTATTTT
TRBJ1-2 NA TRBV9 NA CASSATGDYGYTF TGTGCCAGCAGCGCTACGGGCGACTATGGCTACACCTTC
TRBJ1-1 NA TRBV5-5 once CASSLEWQGFSEAFF TGTGCCAGCAGCTTGGAGTGGCAGGGATTCTCTGAAGCTTTCTTT
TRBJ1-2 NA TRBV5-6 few CASSLRTRLNYGYTF TGTGCCAGCAGCTTGAGAACCCGCCTTAACTATGGCTACACCTTC
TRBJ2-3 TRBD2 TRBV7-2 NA CASSLIGGGGDTQYF TGTGCCAGCAGCCTTATAGGCGGGGGGGGAGATACGCAGTATTTT
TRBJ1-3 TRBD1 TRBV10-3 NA CAILGQDDF TGTGCCATCCTAGGACAGGACGATTTT
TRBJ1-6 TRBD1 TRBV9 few CASSPTYGQGISPLHF TGTGCCAGCAGCCCAACATATGGACAGGGTATTTCACCCCTCCACTTT
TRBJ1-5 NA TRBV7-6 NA CASSLFQSSYSNQPQHF TGTGCCAGCAGCTTATTTCAGAGTTCGTATAGCAATCAGCCCCAGCATTTT
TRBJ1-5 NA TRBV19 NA CASSIVASNQPQHF TGTGCCAGTAGTATAGTGGCAAGCAATCAGCCCCAGCATTTT
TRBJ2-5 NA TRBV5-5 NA CASSLEGGPLETQYF TGTGCCAGCAGCTTGGAGGGGGGGCCTCTAGAGACCCAGTACTTC
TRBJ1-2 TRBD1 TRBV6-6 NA CASSQTGGGQYGYTF TGTGCCAGCAGCCAAACAGGGGGAGGGCAGTATGGCTACACCTTC
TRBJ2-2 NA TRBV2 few CASRGTNTGELFF TGTGCCAGCAGGGGGACTAACACCGGGGAGCTGTTTTTT
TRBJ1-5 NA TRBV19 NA CASSTQGYSNQPQHF TGTGCCAGTAGTACCCAGGGATATAGCAATCAGCCCCAGCATTTT
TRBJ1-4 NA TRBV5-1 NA CASSSTDRTNEKLFF TGCGCCAGCAGCTCGACTGATAGAACCAATGAAAAACTGTTTTTT
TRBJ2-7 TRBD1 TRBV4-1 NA CASSPRDSPTYEQYF TGCGCCAGCAGCCCTCGGGACAGCCCTACCTACGAGCAGTACTTC